The sequence of this T cell receptor (beta chain) was determined in a study of blood T cell repertoires in COVID-19. Profiled with immunoSEQ multiplex PCR; TCRdb holds only in-frame clones, not every one. Seen here are about 80,000 clones, 78% observed once, and the top ten hold roughly a third. CDR1 LNHDA and CDR2 SQIVND come from the germline V gene (reference sequence). Trimming took off 8 bases at V and 1 base at J, with 14 bases between the two ends. This CDR3 has 14 amino acids. The chain is built from TRBV19 and TRBJ1-1, with no clear D. Specimen: peripheral blood. This clonotype was sampled from a man between 60 and 75 years old with COVID-19, enrolled during active disease. The DNA for the CDR3 is TGTGCCAGTCTCAATAGTGGTCAGAACACTGAAGCTTTCTTT. Amino acids: CASLNSGQNTEAFF.